Sequencing of this TCR beta chain was carried out in a study of technical replicates of blood from a few donors. Trimming took off 2 bases at V and 15 bases at J, with 14 bases between the two ends. This CDR3 comprises 12 residues. Germline V CDR1 and CDR2: MNHNS, SASEGT. TCRdb keeps only in-frame clones here, not all; method: immunoSEQ multiplex PCR. The sample carries tens of thousands of clones, more than 80% recorded once. The clonotype was recovered from a human donor in good health. Some clones in this sample may be carry-over from other donors' samples. Sequenced: PBMCs. The gene calls are TRBV6-1 and TRBJ2-1; a possible D gene is TRBD1 (5 bases). The CDR3 nucleotides are TGTGCCAGCAGTGAACTTCCCCAGGGTTCGTTCTTC. Amino acids: CASSELPQGSFF.